What follows are 9 T cell receptor beta chains derived from one specimen sequenced in a study of human T cells and chemical hapten exposure (dated by TCRdb to 2020 to 2023). The sample's time point label, decoded: pre-sensitization, week 0. Reading the label with the study, this specimen's treatment or condition is: therapeutic diphenylcyclopropenone sensitization with weekly scalp DPC. The receptor library was made with RACE. Sequencer: NextSeq 500. The public reads were reprocessed in TCRdb via fastp at Q25 and MiXCR, keeping in-frame beta chains. Duplicate CDR3 protein sequences are folded into a single record with the most common DNA and genes. This sample is represented by about 290,000 distinct CDR3 sequences; around 7.7% of them were singletons. About 1.2% of the sample is in the top ten clones. The sequencing used whole blood, collected in connection with sensitization to the hapten diphenylcyclopropenone (DPC). The receptors shown here come from a man younger than 35 with alopecia areata. Some clones in this sample may be carry-over from other donors' samples.

This clonotype was detected only a few times. The chain links TRBV27 to TRBJ1-1; TRBD1 might be the D (6 bases). CDR1 MNHEY and CDR2 SMNVEV come from the germline V gene (reference sequence). This CDR3 has 13 residues. The germline V and J ends were trimmed by 2 bases and 10 bases, with 14 bases remaining between them. For the CDR3, the DNA is TGTGCCAGCAGTTTAAGCATGGGGGCCGGAGCTTTCTTT. It encodes CASSLSMGAGAFF.

This clonotype was counted ten times or more. V gene TRBV5-1 combines with J gene TRBJ2-7; D gene unclear. V was pared by 4 bases and J by 1 base, with 9 bases between. The CDR3 has 13 amino acids. Germline values: CDR1 SGHRS, CDR2 YFSETQ. The CDR3 region is CASSPDPSYEQYF. CDR3 bases: TGCGCCAGCAGCCCCGACCCGTCCTACGAGCAGTACTTC.

This clonotype has ten or more counts. The chain uses TRBV28 and TRBJ2-6; the D gene could be TRBD1 or TRBD2 (5 bases each). V gave up 10 bases and J gave up 4 bases, with 8 bases separating them. The V gene's germline CDR1 is MDHEN and CDR2 SYDVKM. This CDR3 region has 12 residues. CDR3 in amino acids: CATGTGANVLTF. In DNA, the CDR3 is TGTGCCACCGGGACCGGGGCCAACGTCCTGACTTTC. The variable domain in full, with the rest retrieved from reference TRBV28 and TRBJ2-6, is DVKVTQSSRYLVKRTGEKVFLECVQDMDHENMFWYRQDPGLGLRLIYFSYDVKMKEKGDIPEGYSVSREKKERFSLILESASTNQTSMYLCATGTGANVLTFGAGSRLTVL.

This sequence joins TRBV7-7 and TRBJ2-1, with D tentatively TRBD1 (8 bases). V was shortened by 5 bases and J by 8 bases, with 16 bases between the two germline ends. CDR1 and CDR2 (germline): SSHAT, FNYEAQ (reference sequence). The CDR3 totals 14 residues. CDR3 sequence: CASSPGQGGYEQFF. In DNA form, the CDR3 reads TGTGCCAGCAGCCCTGGACAGGGAGGGTATGAGCAGTTCTTC.

This chain links TRBV7-9 with TRBJ2-7; TRBD1 matches at 9 bases. Germline loops: CDR1 SEHNR, CDR2 FQNEAQ (reference sequence). The CDR3 sequence is 15 residues long. Losses at the gene ends were 5 bases for V and 3 bases for J; bases not matched to a gene: 8. CDR3 sequence (DNA): TGTGCCAGCAGCCGGGCTGGGACAGGGCGCTACGAGCAGTACTTC. Translated, it gives CASSRAGTGRYEQYF.

A few counts support this clonotype. This chain links TRBV27 with TRBJ2-1; 8 bases agree with TRBD1. The CDR3 contains 16 residues. Per germline, CDR1 MNHEY and CDR2 SMNVEV (reference sequence). V lost 0 bases, J lost 8 bases, and 9 bases stayed unmatched. The CDR3 bases are TGTGCCAGCAGTTTATCTTCTACAGGGGGGTCCGATGAGCAGTTCTTC. It yields the protein CASSLSSTGGSDEQFF.

This chain uses TRBV7-8 with TRBJ2-3; a weak D match, TRBD1 (6 bases). V lost 5 bases and J lost 2, with 11 bases in between. Germline V gene sequence: CDR1 SGHVS, CDR2 FQNEAQ. This CDR3 has 14 residues. The CDR3: CASSPTGITDTQYF. CDR3 in DNA: TGTGCCAGCAGCCCGACAGGTATCACAGATACGCAGTATTTT.

This clonotype was seen repeatedly, ten times or more. The chain has TRBV10-3 and TRBJ2-3; possibly TRBD1 for D (5 bases). V lost 4 bases, J lost 5 bases, and 7 bases lay in between. The CDR3 totals 12 residues. Germline assignment: CDR1 ENHRY and CDR2 SYGVKD. In DNA, the CDR3 is TGTGCCATCAGTGTTAGGGGAGATACGCAGTATTTT. This sequence encodes CAISVRGDTQYF.

This clonotype has at least ten counts. Here the CDR3 reads CASSLEGGEKLFF. CDR3 bases: TGTGCCAGCAGCTTAGAAGGCGGGGAAAAACTGTTTTTT. The rearrangement uses TRBV7-2 and TRBJ1-4; no clear D. This CDR3 has 13 residues. Germline V gene lookup returns CDR1 SGHTA and CDR2 FQGNSA. V was cut by 1 base and J by 8 bases, with 8 bases left in between. Complete variable domain (other parts from reference TRBV7-2 and TRBJ1-4): GAGVSQSPSNKVTEKGKDVELRCDPISGHTALYWYRQSLGQGLEFLIYFQGNSAPDKSGLPSDRFSAERTGGSVSTLTIQRTQQEDSAVYLCASSLEGGEKLFFGSGTQLSVL.